This entry features one TCR beta chain sequence. Germline assignment: CDR1 SGDLS and CDR2 YYNGEE. The CDR3 covers 16 residues. Between the trimmed V and J ends, which lost 4 bases and 6 bases, there was a span of 20 bases. The data derive from a study of identical twins. One entry per CDR3 protein results from TCRdb running MiXCR on the 5' RACE reads. Here the sample spans hundreds of thousands of distinct CDR3 sequences, roughly 24% being singletons. This sample was shared with a second study, whose subject was T cells expressing NK-cell markers. That report adds: Leadership of the CD3+CD56-NKG2C+ fraction also belonged to these clonotypes in a handful of donors. HCMV specificity of expanded NKG2C+ T cell clones remained unclear.

J is TRBJ2-1 and V is TRBV9; the D gene is possibly TRBD1 (6 bases). The sequence came from a woman aged 18 to 35 in good health. Sequencing was performed on CD4+ T cells sorted from blood. The CDR3 spells CASSPRGTLGINEQFF. CDR3 nucleotides: TGTGCCAGCAGCCCGAGGGGGACGCTTGGGATCAATGAGCAGTTCTTC.